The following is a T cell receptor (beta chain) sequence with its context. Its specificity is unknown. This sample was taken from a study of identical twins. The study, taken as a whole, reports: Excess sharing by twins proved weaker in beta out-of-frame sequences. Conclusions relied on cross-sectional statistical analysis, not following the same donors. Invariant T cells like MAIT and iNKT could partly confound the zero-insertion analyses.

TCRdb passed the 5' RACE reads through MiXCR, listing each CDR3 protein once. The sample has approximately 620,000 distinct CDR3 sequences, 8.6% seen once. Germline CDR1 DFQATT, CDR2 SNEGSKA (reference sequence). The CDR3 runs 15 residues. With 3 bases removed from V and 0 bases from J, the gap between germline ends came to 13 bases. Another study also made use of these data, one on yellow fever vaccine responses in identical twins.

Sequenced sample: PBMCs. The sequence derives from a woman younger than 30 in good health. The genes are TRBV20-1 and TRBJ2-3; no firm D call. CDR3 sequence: CSARVLGRSTDTQYF. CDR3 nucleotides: TGCAGTGCTAGGGTACTTGGTCGGAGCACAGATACGCAGTATTTT.